This TCR beta chain emerged from a study of cytomegalovirus exposure and HLA in healthy donors. At the level of the study: In an early release, HLA-typed donors contributed tens of millions of unique TCR sequences. Notes on the study in general: Reportedly, cytomegalovirus status was diagnosed with high sensitivity and specificity. Presence/absence analyses assumed roughly uniform sequencing depth across donors, which may not hold.

60 Vbeta and 13 Jbeta primers were used in PCR. The table came from immunoSEQ multiplex PCR; TCRdb's copy has only in-frame clones and leaves some out. This sample's table reports roughly 120,000 clones. The donors (healthy individuals) were bone marrow donors. The germline V and J ends were trimmed by 5 bases and 6 bases, with 10 bases remaining between them. Germline values: CDR1 SGHTA, CDR2 FQGNSA. The CDR3 is made up of 12 amino acids. Details on this clone: Its antigen is still unknown.

Sample: PBMCs. The chain employs TRBV7-2 and TRBJ1-2; D remains ambiguous. The receptor's source is a man in his late teens or twenties in good health and CMV-seronegative. The CDR3 reads CASSPARDGYTF. For the CDR3, the DNA is TGTGCCAGCAGCCCAGCTCGGGATGGCTACACCTTC.